Listed here are 29 T cell receptor beta chains from one sample, sequenced in a study of shared clonotypes between healthy human individuals. Data came from immunoSEQ multiplex PCR; TCRdb stores just in-frame clones and leaves some out. The sample shows around 980,000 clones, about 80% of them seen only once. The sequencing input was memory CD4+ T cells from PBMCs. Subset reported: CD45RA-negative fraction. The origin of the receptors is a young man in good health. Some clones in this sample may be carry-over from other donors' samples.

This clone has a handful of counts. The chain uses TRBV9 and TRBJ2-7; D is possibly TRBD1 or TRBD2 (5 bases each). This CDR3 is 16 amino acids long. Between the trimmed V and J ends, which lost 0 bases and 0 bases, there was a span of 13 bases. Germline V gives CDR1 SGDLS, CDR2 YYNGEE. Here the CDR3 DNA reads TGTGCCAGCAGCGTAGGGCAGAGGGACGCCTCCTACGAGCAGTACTTC. Amino acids: CASSVGQRDASYEQYF.

The chain links TRBV30 to TRBJ2-7; 15 bases line up with TRBD2. V lost 4 bases, J lost 2 bases, and 12 bases stayed unmatched. The CDR3 consists of 18 residues. Germline V CDR1 and CDR2: GTSNPN, SVGIG (reference sequence). CDR3 in amino acids: CAWTRRTSGRAPTYEQYF. CDR3 sequence (DNA): TGTGCCTGGACCCGCAGGACTAGCGGGAGGGCCCCCACCTACGAGCAGTACTTC.

The chain carries TRBV4-1 and TRBJ2-3; D remains ambiguous. The CDR3 spans 16 residues. From germline, CDR1 is MGHRA and CDR2 YSYEKL. Trimming removed 1 base at V and 2 bases at J, with 13 bases between. In DNA, the CDR3 is TGCGCCAGCAGCCAAGCGCCACTGACCGACACAGATACGCAGTATTTT. This encodes CASSQAPLTDTDTQYF.

The chain combines TRBV28 with TRBJ2-3; D remains ambiguous. This CDR3 has 17 residues. Trimming took off 1 base at V and 3 bases at J, with 17 bases between the two ends. Germline CDR1 MDHEN, CDR2 SYDVKM. CDR3 in amino acids: CASSLLVWRRDTDTQYF. The CDR3 DNA reads TGTGCCAGCAGTTTATTAGTATGGCGCAGAGATACAGATACGCAGTATTTT.

The table lists this clone with a count of one. This CDR3 reads CASSEAAARTTTQYF. In nucleotides, the CDR3 is TGTGCCAGCAGTGAAGCCGCGGCAAGGACTACTACGCAGTATTTT. The chain employs TRBV6-1 and TRBJ2-3; D possibly corresponds to TRBD2 (6 bases). The V end lost 0 bases, the J end lost 8 bases, and 15 bases lay between the germline ends. This CDR3 is built from 15 residues. The V gene's germline CDR1 is MNHNS and CDR2 SASEGT.

Points on this clone: It is unclear where the CDR3 begins or ends on the DNA, so no DNA is shown, and the CDR3 is as TCRdb lists it. The rearrangement uses TRBV28 and TRBJ1-5. Including both end residues, the CDR3 is 19 amino acids long. Germline V lookup: CDR1 MDHEN, CDR2 SYDVKM. The CDR3 reads CASRPGTTQSAPAFSAQHF.

The chain employs TRBV29-1 and TRBJ2-5; a weak D match, TRBD2 (5 bases). Germline V CDR1 and CDR2: SQVTM, ANQGSEA. V lost 6 bases and J lost 1, with 12 bases in between. This CDR3 is 13 amino acids long. The CDR3 bases are TGCAGCGTACGCCCCGGGGTCCAAGAGACCCAGTACTTC. It translates to CSVRPGVQETQYF.

V usage is TRBV5-6 and J usage is TRBJ1-1; 8 bases agree with TRBD1. The germline gives CDR1 SGHDT, CDR2 YYEEEE. V lost 0 bases, J lost 11 bases, and 9 bases stayed unmatched. CDR3 length equals 14 residues. CDR3 sequence reads: CASSLGTGRGNAFF. The CDR3 DNA reads TGTGCCAGCAGCTTGGGGACAGGGAGAGGAAACGCTTTCTTT.

The CDR3 nucleotides read TGTGCCAGCAGTTTAGGGGGACCTGGCAATCAGCCCCAGCATTTT. It codes for CASSLGGPGNQPQHF. J is TRBJ1-5 and V is TRBV28; weak D call: TRBD1 (5 bases). CDR1 MDHEN and CDR2 SYDVKM come from the germline V gene. The CDR3 extends over 15 amino acids. V was pared by 2 bases and J by 2 bases, with 10 bases between.

This clone was seen a single time. J is TRBJ2-1 and V is TRBV28, with 8 bases that match TRBD2. The germline CDR1 and CDR2 sequences are MDHEN and SYDVKM. CDR3 length: 14 residues. DNA of the CDR3: TGTGCGGGGCGAACTAGCGGAGAAAGGGATGAGCAGTTCTTC. It is translated as CAGRTSGERDEQFF.

This clone turned up a few times. This chain uses TRBV16 with TRBJ1-1; 7 bases line up with TRBD1. The CDR3 totals 13 residues. With V trimmed by 5 bases and J by 2 bases, 2 bases remained unmatched. Per the germline V gene, CDR1 is KGHSY and CDR2 is FQNENV. CDR3 protein: CASSGQANTEAFF. The CDR3 DNA is TGTGCCAGCAGCGGACAGGCTAACACTGAAGCTTTCTTT.

The chain couples TRBV27 to TRBJ2-7, with D perhaps matching TRBD2 (6 bases). V was pared by 5 bases and J by 2 bases, with 13 bases between. Germline lookup yields CDR1 MNHEY and CDR2 SMNVEV (reference sequence). The CDR3 is made up of 14 amino acids. The CDR3 sequence: CASSPGDSTYEQYF. The CDR3 DNA is TGTGCCAGCAGTCCCGGGGACTCTACCTACGAGCAGTACTTC.

The gene calls are TRBV7-9 and TRBJ2-7, with TRBD1 as a possible D gene (6 bases). The CDR3 is 13 residues long. Germline V gives CDR1 SEHNR, CDR2 FQNEAQ (reference sequence). The V end was cut by 7 bases, the J end by 3 bases, with 13 bases between. The CDR3 nucleotides are TGTGCCAGCACCGATCAAGGGGGCTACGAGCAGTACTTC. It encodes CASTDQGGYEQYF.

This sequence joins TRBV29-1 and TRBJ2-1; 10 bases are a match to TRBD2. The V and J ends lost 8 bases and 7 bases, in that order; junction bases with no gene match: 8. CDR3 length equals 13 residues. The germline V gene has CDR1 SQVTM and CDR2 ANQGSEA. In DNA, the CDR3 is TGCAGCCAAACTAGCGGGGCCGATAATGAGCAGTTCTTC. Encoded protein: CSQTSGADNEQFF.

The rearrangement joins TRBV11-2 to TRBJ2-6, with TRBD1 matching over 7 bases. The germline V gene has CDR1 SGHAT and CDR2 FQNNGV. The trim removed 6 bases at V and 2 bases at J, leaving 7 bases unmatched. The CDR3 is made up of 16 amino acids. CDR3 region: CASSSRQGTGANVLTF. The CDR3 DNA sequence: TGTGCCAGCAGTTCCCGACAGGGAACTGGGGCCAACGTCCTGACTTTC.

The chain recombines TRBV27 with TRBJ2-3, with 7 bases fitting TRBD2. Looked up from germline, CDR1 is MNHEY and CDR2 is SMNVEV (reference sequence). The CDR3 has 17 residues. V was clipped by 7 bases and J by 5 bases; unmatched bases: 18. CDR3 loop: CASTVYGEGGIGDTQYF. The CDR3 nucleotides are TGTGCCAGCACTGTTTACGGGGAGGGCGGAATAGGAGATACGCAGTATTTT.

V gene TRBV6-1 combines with J gene TRBJ1-1; D call uncertain. The germline V gene encodes CDR1 MNHNS and CDR2 SASEGT. With 11 bases removed from V and 7 bases from J, the gap between germline ends came to 17 bases. The CDR3 is 12 amino acids. The CDR3 nucleotides read TGTGCCCTAGATGGATGGGATGGTGAAGCTTTCTTT. Its protein is CALDGWDGEAFF.

The chain employs TRBV28 and TRBJ1-4, with D uncertain. Between the trimmed V and J ends, which lost 10 bases and 6 bases, there was a span of 12 bases. Looked up from germline, CDR1 is MDHEN and CDR2 is SYDVKM. CDR3 length equals 12 residues. The CDR3 DNA sequence: TGTGCCACCACGCGCCACGATGAAAAACTGTTTTTT. Translation gives CATTRHDEKLFF.

V and J are TRBV9 and TRBJ2-3; no reliable D call. This CDR3 spans 14 amino acids. Trimming removed 3 bases at V and 1 base at J, with 9 bases between. The germline gives CDR1 SGDLS, CDR2 YYNGEE. The CDR3 protein is CASSASTRTDTQYF. The CDR3 DNA reads as TGTGCCAGCAGCGCCAGCACCCGCACAGATACGCAGTATTTT.

The J gene is TRBJ1-5, the V gene TRBV4-3; 8 bases align to TRBD1. Looked up from germline, CDR1 is LGHNA and CDR2 is YSLEER. The J segment lost 5 bases and the V segment lost 2 bases, leaving 5 bases of the junction unmatched. The CDR3 length is 15 residues. In DNA, the CDR3 is TGCGCCAGCAGCCAACACCACAGGGGGGATCAGCCCCAGCATTTT. This gives the protein CASSQHHRGDQPQHF.

About this clone itself: This specimen includes other DNA sequences encoding the same CDR3. The rearrangement uses TRBV7-2 and TRBJ2-7; 8 bases fit TRBD2. The J segment lost 3 bases and the V segment lost 3 bases, leaving 10 bases of the junction unmatched. Germline CDR1 SGHTA, CDR2 FQGNSA. This CDR3 region has 16 residues. In nucleotides, the CDR3 is TGTGCCAGCAGCTTGGGGGCCGGGACTAGTAGCTACGAGCAGTACTTC. Translation gives CASSLGAGTSSYEQYF.

This clone has a handful of counts. This same CDR3 is encoded by further DNA sequences in the sample. V usage is TRBV10-3 and J usage is TRBJ2-3; no clear D gene. Germline V gene lookup returns CDR1 ENHRY and CDR2 SYGVKD. This CDR3 is 12 amino acids long. V lost 2 bases and J lost 4, with 4 bases in between. The CDR3 bases are TGTGCCATCAGTGAGAGTGCAGATACGCAGTATTTT. Translated: CAISESADTQYF.

The chain combines TRBV28 with TRBJ2-4; D ambiguous. The germline V gene encodes CDR1 MDHEN and CDR2 SYDVKM. This CDR3 spans 14 amino acids. V was shortened by 4 bases and J by 9 bases, with 16 bases between the two germline ends. As DNA, the CDR3 is TGTGCCAGCAGTTCCCCGGGTCTTGCCCTCATTCAGTACTTC. Residues: CASSSPGLALIQYF.

The chain couples TRBV4-3 to TRBJ1-1; D might be TRBD1 (5 bases). The V and J ends lost 2 bases and 8 bases respectively, with 15 bases between them. The CDR3 runs 14 residues. Germline V lookup: CDR1 LGHNA, CDR2 YSLEER. CDR3 bases: TGCGCCAGCAGCCAACACCCATGGGACGGAGAAGCTTTCTTT. It is translated as CASSQHPWDGEAFF.

This chain connects TRBV21-1 to TRBJ1-2. TRBV21-1 is deemed a pseudogene. The CDR3 length is 16 residues. Here the CDR3 reads CASTLCRLSANYGYTF. In DNA form, the CDR3 reads TGTGCCAGCACCTTATGTCGGCTGTCAGCTAACTATGGCTACACCTTC.

Note on this clone: It may be a read error: a sequence one base away is much more abundant. The sample carries other DNA sequences with the same CDR3. The rearrangement uses TRBV2 and TRBJ2-6; D is unresolved. This CDR3 is 13 amino acids long. V was cut by 6 bases and J by 0 bases, with 3 bases left in between. Per germline, CDR1 SNHLY and CDR2 FYNNEI. The CDR3 loop reads CASSSSGANVLTF. CDR3 in DNA: TGTGCCAGCAGCTCCTCTGGGGCCAACGTCCTGACTTTC. Full variable domain (rest looked up from reference TRBV2 and TRBJ2-6): EPEVTQTPSHQVTQMGQEVILRCVPISNHLYFYWYRQILGQKVEFLVSFYNNEISEKSEIFDDQFSVERPDGSNFTLKIRSTKLEDSAMYFCASSSSGANVLTFGAGSRLTVL.

This chain connects TRBV2 to TRBJ1-5; D not resolved. Germline V gives CDR1 SNHLY, CDR2 FYNNEI. The CDR3 totals 14 residues. Trimming removed 4 bases at V and 7 bases at J, with 14 bases between. The CDR3 coding sequence is TGTGCCAGCAGTGGCGGGAAGCTCGGACAGCCCCAGCATTTT. It yields the protein CASSGGKLGQPQHF.

The chain is built from TRBV5-1 and TRBJ1-5, with a weak D call TRBD1 (6 bases). Germline values: CDR1 SGHRS, CDR2 YFSETQ. CDR3 length: 15 residues. V was pared by 0 bases and J by 4 bases, with 11 bases between. CDR3 nucleotide sequence: TGCGCCAGCAGCTTGGGGCCAGGGGATAATCAGCCCCAGCATTTT. This codes for CASSLGPGDNQPQHF.

The chain carries TRBV7-9 and TRBJ2-4; 14 bases map to TRBD2. V shed 3 bases, J shed 7 bases, and the junction held 14 bases outside the gene matches. The germline V gene encodes CDR1 SEHNR and CDR2 FQNEAQ (reference sequence). The CDR3 totals 19 residues. In DNA form, the CDR3 reads TGTGCCAGCAGCTTCAAAAATCTGGGACTAGCGGGAGAAAGTAACATTCAGTACTTC. It codes for CASSFKNLGLAGESNIQYF.